Listed below are T cell receptor beta chains from one sample, sequenced in a study of cytomegalovirus exposure and HLA in healthy donors. Assay used: immunoSEQ multiplex PCR; TCRdb lists only in-frame clones, some missing. The data hold 100,000 or so clones, with roughly 75% observed a single time. The source material was PBMCs. Source of these receptors: a man aged 30-40 years in good health and CMV-seronegative. Each CDR3 is given with its conserved first and last residue. A D gene is named only where the DNA matches it firmly. Some rows mark clone size as missing; the rest say once, few, many or name a class of expanded clone.

.,TRBJ2-7,TRBV7-2,.,CASSFNRGLYEQYF,TGTGCCAGCAGCTTCAACAGGGGACTCTACGAGCAGTACTTC
.,TRBJ2-7,TRBV7-8,once,CASSTSGKYEQYF,TGTGCCAGCAGCACCTCCGGGAAGTACGAGCAGTACTTC
.,TRBJ1-1,TRBV9,.,CASSVQAGTNTEAFF,TGTGCCAGCAGCGTTCAGGCAGGCACGAACACTGAAGCTTTCTTT
.,TRBJ1-2,TRBV5-4,.,CASSLDPTGYGYTF,TGTGCCAGCAGCTTGGACCCAACAGGGTATGGCTACACCTTC
TRBD2,TRBJ2-5,TRBV7-2,.,CASSFQRGGGETQYF,TGTGCCAGCAGCTTCCAGCGGGGGGGTGGGGAGACCCAGTACTTC
TRBD1,TRBJ2-7,TRBV5-4,once,CASSLGAGTGGNEQYF,TGTGCCAGCAGCTTGGGGGCCGGGACAGGGGGTAACGAGCAGTACTTC
TRBD2,TRBJ2-3,TRBV2,.,CASTGTTKLTDTQYF,TGTGCCAGCACCGGGACTACCAAGCTCACAGATACGCAGTATTTT
.,TRBJ1-4,TRBV19,.,CASSTDSYNEKLFF,TGTGCCAGTAGCACAGACAGTTATAATGAAAAACTGTTTTTT
.,TRBJ1-3,TRBV5-4,.,CASSSATDSGNTIYF,TGTGCCAGCAGCTCCGCGACAGACTCTGGAAACACCATATATTTT
TRBD2,TRBJ2-7,TRBV6-1,few,CASSEGTSGSYEQYF,TGTGCCAGCAGTGAAGGGACTAGCGGTTCCTACGAGCAGTACTTC